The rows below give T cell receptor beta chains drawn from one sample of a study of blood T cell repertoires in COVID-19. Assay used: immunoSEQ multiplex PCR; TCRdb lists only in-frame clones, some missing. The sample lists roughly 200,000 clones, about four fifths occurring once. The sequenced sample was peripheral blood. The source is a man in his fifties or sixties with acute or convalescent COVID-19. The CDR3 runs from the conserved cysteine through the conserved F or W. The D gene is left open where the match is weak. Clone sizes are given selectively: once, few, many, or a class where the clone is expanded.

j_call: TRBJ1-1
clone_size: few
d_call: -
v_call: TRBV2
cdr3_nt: TGTGCCAGCAGTGATCAACAGAACACTGAAGCTTTCTTT
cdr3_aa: CASSDQQNTEAFF

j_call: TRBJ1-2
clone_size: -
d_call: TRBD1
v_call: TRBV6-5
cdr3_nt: TGTGCCAGCAGGCGACAGGGGGCAGACTATGGCTACACCTTC
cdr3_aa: CASRRQGADYGYTF

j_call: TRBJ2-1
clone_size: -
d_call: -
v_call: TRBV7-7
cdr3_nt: TGTGCCAGCAGCTTGAGGACGGATCTGGAGGATGAGCAGTTCTTC
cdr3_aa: CASSLRTDLEDEQFF

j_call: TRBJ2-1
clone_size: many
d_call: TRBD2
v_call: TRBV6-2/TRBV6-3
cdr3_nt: TGTGCCAGCAGTTACGCGGGGGGCTCCTACAATGAGCAGTTCTTC
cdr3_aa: CASSYAGGSYNEQFF

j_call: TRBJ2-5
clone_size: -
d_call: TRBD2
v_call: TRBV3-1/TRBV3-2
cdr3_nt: TGTGCCAGCAGCCAAGGACTAGCGGGACGCCAAGAGACCCAGTACTTC
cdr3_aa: CASSQGLAGRQETQYF

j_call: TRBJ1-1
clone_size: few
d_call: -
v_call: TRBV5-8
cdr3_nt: TGTGCCAGCAGCTTGGAAAACAGAAGGAACACTGAAGCTTTCTTT
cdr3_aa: CASSLENRRNTEAFF

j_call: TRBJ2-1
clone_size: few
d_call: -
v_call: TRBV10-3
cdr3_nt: TGTGCCATCAGTGCTCAGACTGACAATGAGCAGTTCTTC
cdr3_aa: CAISAQTDNEQFF

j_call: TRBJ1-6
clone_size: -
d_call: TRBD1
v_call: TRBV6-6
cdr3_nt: TGTGCCAGCAGTCGAATCGGGACAGAAGCCTATAATTCACCCCTCCACTTT
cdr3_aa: CASSRIGTEAYNSPLHF

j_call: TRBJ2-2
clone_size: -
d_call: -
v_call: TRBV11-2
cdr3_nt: TGTGCCAGCAGCTTAGTGACTCTAGGGGCCGGGGAGCTGTTTTTT
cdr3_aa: CASSLVTLGAGELFF

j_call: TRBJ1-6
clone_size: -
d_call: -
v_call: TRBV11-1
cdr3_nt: TGTGCCAGCAGCTTAGCGGGCAGGTACAATCGGTGGAATTCACCCCTCCACTTT
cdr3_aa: CASSLAGRYNRWNSPLHF

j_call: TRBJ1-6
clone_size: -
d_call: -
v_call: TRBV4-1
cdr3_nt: TGCGCCAGCAGCCATACGGGACACGATGAGAATTCACCCCTCCACTTT
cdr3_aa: CASSHTGHDENSPLHF

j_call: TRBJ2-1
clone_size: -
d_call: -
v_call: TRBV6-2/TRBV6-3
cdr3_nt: TGTGCCAGCAGTTACTATCCTTCTAGCACTGAGCAGTTCTTC
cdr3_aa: CASSYYPSSTEQFF

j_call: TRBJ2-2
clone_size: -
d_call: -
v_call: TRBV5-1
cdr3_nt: TGCGCCAGCAGCTTGCAGCCTGACATCGGGGAGCTGTTTTTT
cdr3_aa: CASSLQPDIGELFF

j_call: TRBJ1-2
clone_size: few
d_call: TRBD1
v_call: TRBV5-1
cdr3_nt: TGCGCCAGCAGCCCCGATGGACAGGGAAACTATGGCTACACCTTC
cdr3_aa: CASSPDGQGNYGYTF

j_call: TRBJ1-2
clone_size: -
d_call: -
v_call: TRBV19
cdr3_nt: TGTGCCAGTAGTATTAACAGGGATGGACGGTATGGCTACACCTTC
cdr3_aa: CASSINRDGRYGYTF

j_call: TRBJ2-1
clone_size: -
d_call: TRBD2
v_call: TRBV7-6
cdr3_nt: TGTGCCAGCAGCCCATTGCCGGGACTAGCCCCTGAGAATGAGCAGTTCTTC
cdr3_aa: CASSPLPGLAPENEQFF

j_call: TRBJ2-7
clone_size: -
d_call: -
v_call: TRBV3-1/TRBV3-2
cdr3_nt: TGTGCCAGCGGAGATTACGAGCAGTACTTC
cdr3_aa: CASGDYEQYF

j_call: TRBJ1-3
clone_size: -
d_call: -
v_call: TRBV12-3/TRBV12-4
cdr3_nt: TGTGCCAGCAGCTACAGTATCACCATATATTTT
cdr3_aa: CASSYSITIYF

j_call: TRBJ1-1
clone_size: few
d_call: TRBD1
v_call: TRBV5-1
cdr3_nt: TGCGCCAGCAGCTTGGCAGGACAGGGTGAAGCTTTCTTT
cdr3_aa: CASSLAGQGEAFF

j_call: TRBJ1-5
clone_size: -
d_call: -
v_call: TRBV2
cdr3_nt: TGTGCCAGCAGTGTAAGAGGTGGGGGGGGCAATCAGCCCCAGCATTTT
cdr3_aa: CASSVRGGGGNQPQHF

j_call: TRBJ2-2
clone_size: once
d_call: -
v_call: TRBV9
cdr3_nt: TGTGCCAGCAGCGGTTTAGCGGGACAGGGTGCCGGGGAGCTGTTTTTT
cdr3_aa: CASSGLAGQGAGELFF

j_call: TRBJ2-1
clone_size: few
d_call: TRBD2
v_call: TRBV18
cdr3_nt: TGTGCCAGCTCACCTAGTAGCGGGGACAATGAGCAGTTCTTC
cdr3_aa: CASSPSSGDNEQFF

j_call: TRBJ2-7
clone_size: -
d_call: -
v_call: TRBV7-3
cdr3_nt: TGTGCCAACGCACCCCCTTGCGGTTCCTACGAGCAGTACTTC
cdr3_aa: CANAPPCGSYEQYF

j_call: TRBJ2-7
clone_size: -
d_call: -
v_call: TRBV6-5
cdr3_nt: TGTGCCAGCAGTTACTCGACAACCGTTAGCTCCTACGAGCAGTACTTC
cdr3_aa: CASSYSTTVSSYEQYF

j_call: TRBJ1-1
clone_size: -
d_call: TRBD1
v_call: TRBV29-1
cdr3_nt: TGCAGCGCCGGGGGGACAGGAAACACTGAAGCTTTCTTT
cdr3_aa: CSAGGTGNTEAFF

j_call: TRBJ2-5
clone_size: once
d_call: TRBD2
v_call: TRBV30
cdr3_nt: TGTGCCTGGAGTGTGACTAGCGGGAGATGGGAGACCCAGTACTTC
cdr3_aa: CAWSVTSGRWETQYF

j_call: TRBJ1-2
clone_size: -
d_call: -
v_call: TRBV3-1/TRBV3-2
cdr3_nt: TGTGCCAGCAGCCAAGGGGCCACCTATGGCTACACCTTC
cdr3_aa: CASSQGATYGYTF

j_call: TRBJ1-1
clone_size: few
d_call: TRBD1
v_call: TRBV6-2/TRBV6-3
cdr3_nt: TGTGCCAGCAGTATCGGCAGGGGGCGAGGAAACACTGAAGCTTTCTTT
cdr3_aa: CASSIGRGRGNTEAFF

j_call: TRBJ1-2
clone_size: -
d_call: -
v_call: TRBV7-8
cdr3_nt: TGTGCCAGCAGCTTACCTAGGGGCACACTACACTATGGCTACACCTTC
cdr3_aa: CASSLPRGTLHYGYTF

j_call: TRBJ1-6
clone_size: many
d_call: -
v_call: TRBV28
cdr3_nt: TGTGCCAGCAGTTTAGGGGAGGGGGAAGACTATAATTCACCCCTCCACTTT
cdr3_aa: CASSLGEGEDYNSPLHF

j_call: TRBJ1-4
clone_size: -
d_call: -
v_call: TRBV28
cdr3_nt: TGTGCCAGCAGTTTATATGTCGTGGCCAGTCGGGGGGCTTCCACTAATGAAAAACTGTTTTTT
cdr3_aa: CASSLYVVASRGASTNEKLFF

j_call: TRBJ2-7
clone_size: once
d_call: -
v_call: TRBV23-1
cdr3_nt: TGCGCCAGCAGTCAAAGGTCAGGGTCCGACTGCGAGCAGTACTTC
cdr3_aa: CASSQRSGSDCEQYF